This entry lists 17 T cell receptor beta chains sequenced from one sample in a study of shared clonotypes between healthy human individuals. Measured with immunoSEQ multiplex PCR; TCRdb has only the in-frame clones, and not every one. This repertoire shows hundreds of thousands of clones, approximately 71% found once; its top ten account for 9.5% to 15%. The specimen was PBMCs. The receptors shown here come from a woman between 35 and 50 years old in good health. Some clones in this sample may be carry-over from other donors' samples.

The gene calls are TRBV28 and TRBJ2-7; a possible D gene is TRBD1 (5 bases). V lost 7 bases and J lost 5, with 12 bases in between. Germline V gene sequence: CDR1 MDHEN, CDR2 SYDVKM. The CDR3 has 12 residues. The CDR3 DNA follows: TGTGCCAGCATAGGGGCGCGGAACGAGCAGTACTTC. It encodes CASIGARNEQYF.

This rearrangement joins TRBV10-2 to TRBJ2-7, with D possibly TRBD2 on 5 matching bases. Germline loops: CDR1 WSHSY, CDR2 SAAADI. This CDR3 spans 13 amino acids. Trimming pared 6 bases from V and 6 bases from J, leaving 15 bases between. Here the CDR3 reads CASRMGVLGEQYF. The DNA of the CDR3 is TGCGCCAGCAGGATGGGAGTGCTCGGCGAGCAGTACTTC.

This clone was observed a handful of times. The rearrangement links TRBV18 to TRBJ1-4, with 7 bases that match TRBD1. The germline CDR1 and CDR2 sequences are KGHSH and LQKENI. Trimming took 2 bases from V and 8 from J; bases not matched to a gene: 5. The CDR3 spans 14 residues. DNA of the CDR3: TGTGCCAGCTCACCAACACAGGGGCGCGAAAAACTGTTTTTT. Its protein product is CASSPTQGREKLFF.

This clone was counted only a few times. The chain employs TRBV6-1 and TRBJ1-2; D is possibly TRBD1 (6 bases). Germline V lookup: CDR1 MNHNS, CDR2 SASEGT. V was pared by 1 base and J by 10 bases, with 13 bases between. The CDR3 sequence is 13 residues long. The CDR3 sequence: CASSEGDGTTYTF. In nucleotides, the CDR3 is TGTGCCAGCAGTGAAGGGGACGGGACAACCTACACCTTC.

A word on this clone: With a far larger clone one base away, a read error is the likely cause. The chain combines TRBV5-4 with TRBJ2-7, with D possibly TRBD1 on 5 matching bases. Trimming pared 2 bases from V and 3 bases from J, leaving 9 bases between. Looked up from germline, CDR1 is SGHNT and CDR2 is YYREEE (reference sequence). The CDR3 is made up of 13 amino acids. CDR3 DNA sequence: TGTGCCAGCAGCTTTCGACAGTACTACGAGCAGTACTTC. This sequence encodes CASSFRQYYEQYF.

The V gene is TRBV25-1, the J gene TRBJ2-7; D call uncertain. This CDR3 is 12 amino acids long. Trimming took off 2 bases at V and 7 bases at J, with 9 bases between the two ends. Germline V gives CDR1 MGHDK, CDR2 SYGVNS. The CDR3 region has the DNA TGTGCCAGCAGTGAACCGGGTTCGGAGCAGTACTTC. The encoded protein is CASSEPGSEQYF.

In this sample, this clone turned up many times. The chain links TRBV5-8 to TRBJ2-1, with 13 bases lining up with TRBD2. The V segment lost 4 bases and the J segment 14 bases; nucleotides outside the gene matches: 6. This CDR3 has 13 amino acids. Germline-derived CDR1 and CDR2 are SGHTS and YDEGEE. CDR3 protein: CASSAGLAGEEFF. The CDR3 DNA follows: TGTGCCAGCAGCGCTGGACTAGCGGGAGAAGAGTTCTTC.

The CDR3 here is CASSYRRWAELFF. DNA of the CDR3: TGTGCCAGCAGTTACAGGCGGTGGGCGGAGCTGTTTTTT. V and J are TRBV6-5 and TRBJ2-2; D remains unclear. V lost 2 bases, J lost 10 bases, and 11 bases lay in between. Per the germline V gene, CDR1 is MNHEY and CDR2 is SVGAGI. The CDR3 contains 13 residues.

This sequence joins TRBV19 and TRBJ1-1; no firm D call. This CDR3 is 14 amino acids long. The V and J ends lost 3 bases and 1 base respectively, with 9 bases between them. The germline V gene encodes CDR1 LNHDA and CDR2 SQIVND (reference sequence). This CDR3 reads CASSILTGNTEAFF. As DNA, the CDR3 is TGTGCCAGTAGTATCCTGACGGGGAACACTGAAGCTTTCTTT.

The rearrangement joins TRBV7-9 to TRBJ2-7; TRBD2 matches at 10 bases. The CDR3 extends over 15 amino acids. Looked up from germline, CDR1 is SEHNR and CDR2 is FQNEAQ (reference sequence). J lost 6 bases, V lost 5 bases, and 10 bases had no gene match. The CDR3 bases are TGTGCCAGCAGCACAGGGACTAGCGTGCCGATCGAGCAGTACTTC. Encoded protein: CASSTGTSVPIEQYF. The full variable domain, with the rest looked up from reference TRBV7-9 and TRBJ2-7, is DTGVSQNPRHKITKRGQNVTFRCDPISEHNRLYWYRQTLGQGPEFLTYFQNEAQLEKSRLLSDRFSAERPKGSFSTLEIQRTEQGDSAMYLCASSTGTSVPIEQYFGPGTRLTVT.

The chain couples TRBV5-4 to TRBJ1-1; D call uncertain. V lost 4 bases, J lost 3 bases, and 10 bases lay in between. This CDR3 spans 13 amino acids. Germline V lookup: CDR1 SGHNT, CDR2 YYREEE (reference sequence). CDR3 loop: CASSLHSDTEAFF. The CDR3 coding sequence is TGTGCCAGCAGCCTCCACTCGGACACTGAAGCTTTCTTT. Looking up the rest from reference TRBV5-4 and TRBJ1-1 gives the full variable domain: ETGVTQSPTHLIKTRGQQVTLRCSSQSGHNTVSWYQQALGQGPQFIFQYYREEENGRGNFPPRFSGLQFPNYSSELNVNALELDDSALYLCASSLHSDTEAFFGQGTRLTVV.

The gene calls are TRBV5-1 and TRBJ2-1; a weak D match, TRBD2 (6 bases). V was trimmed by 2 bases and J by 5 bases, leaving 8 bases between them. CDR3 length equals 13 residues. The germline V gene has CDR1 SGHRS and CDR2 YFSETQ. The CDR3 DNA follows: TGCGCCAGCAGCTTTCGGACTAACAATGAGCAGTTCTTC. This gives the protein CASSFRTNNEQFF.

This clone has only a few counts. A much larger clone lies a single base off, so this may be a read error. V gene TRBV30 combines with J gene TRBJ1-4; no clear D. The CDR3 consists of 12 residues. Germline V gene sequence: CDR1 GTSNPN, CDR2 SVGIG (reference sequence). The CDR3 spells CACGLYDEKPFF. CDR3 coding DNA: TGTGCCTGCGGTCTCTATGATGAAAAACCGTTTTTT.

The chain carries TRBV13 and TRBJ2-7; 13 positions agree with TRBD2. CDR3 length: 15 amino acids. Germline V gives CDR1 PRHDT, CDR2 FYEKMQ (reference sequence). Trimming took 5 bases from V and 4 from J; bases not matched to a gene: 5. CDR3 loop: CASSRRTSGSYEQYF. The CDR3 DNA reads TGTGCCAGCAGCCGTCGGACTAGCGGGAGTTACGAGCAGTACTTC.

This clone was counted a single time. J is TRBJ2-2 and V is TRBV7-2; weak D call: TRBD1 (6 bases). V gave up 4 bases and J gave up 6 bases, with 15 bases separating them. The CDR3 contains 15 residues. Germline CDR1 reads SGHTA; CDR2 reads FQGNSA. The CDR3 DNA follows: TGTGCCAGCAGCTCGACCCCACAGGGATCCGGGGAGCTGTTTTTT. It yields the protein CASSSTPQGSGELFF.

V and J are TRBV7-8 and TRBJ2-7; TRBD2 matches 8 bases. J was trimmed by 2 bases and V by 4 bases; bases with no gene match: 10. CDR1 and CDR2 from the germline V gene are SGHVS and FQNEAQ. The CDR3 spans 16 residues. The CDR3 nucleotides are TGTGCCAGCAGCTACCCCCCGCGGGAGGCTGCCTACGAGCAGTACTTC. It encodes CASSYPPREAAYEQYF.

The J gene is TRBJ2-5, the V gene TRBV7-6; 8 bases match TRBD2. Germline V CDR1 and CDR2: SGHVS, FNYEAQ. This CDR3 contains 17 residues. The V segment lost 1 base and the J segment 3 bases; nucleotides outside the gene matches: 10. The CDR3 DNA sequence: TGTGCCAGCAGCTTAGGCCCTTGGCGGGGGGACGAAGAGACCCAGTACTTC. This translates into CASSLGPWRGDEETQYF.